Listed here are 4 T cell receptor beta chains from one sample, sequenced in a study of blood T cell repertoires in COVID-19. TCRdb's table, derived via immunoSEQ multiplex PCR, lists solely in-frame clones and lacks some. The sample yields about 220,000 clones, under 90% seen once. The sample was PBMCs or T cells enriched from blood (not recorded which). The source is a woman aged 60-70 years who had recovered from COVID-19.

The chain joins TRBV3-1 (or the pseudogene TRBV3-2) to TRBJ1-2; maybe TRBD1 (5 bases). Per germline, CDR1 LGHDT and CDR2 YNNKEL (reference sequence). V was shortened by 4 bases and J by 8 bases, with 17 bases between the two germline ends. The CDR3 extends over 14 amino acids. The CDR3 region has the DNA TGTGCCAGCAGCCTAGGGGAAGCGAGGTTCGGCTACACCTTC. Translating gives CASSLGEARFGYTF.

The J gene is TRBJ1-5, the V gene TRBV15; maybe TRBD1 (5 bases). V lost 2 bases to trimming and J lost 2 bases, with 13 bases between them. CDR3 length: 16 amino acids. Germline-derived CDR1 and CDR2 are LNHNV and YYDKDF (reference sequence). This CDR3 reads CATSRSTLRGNQPQHF. In DNA form, the CDR3 reads TGTGCCACCAGCAGATCGACACTCAGGGGCAATCAGCCCCAGCATTTT.

The CDR3 bases are TGTGCCAGCAGCCCCCGACTAGCGGGGGGGCGACGTGAGCAGTTCTTC. Translated: CASSPRLAGGRREQFF. The V and J genes are TRBV9 and TRBJ2-1, with 14 positions matching TRBD2. With V trimmed by 4 bases and J by 9 bases, 9 bases remained unmatched. The CDR3 runs 16 residues. The germline gives CDR1 SGDLS, CDR2 YYNGEE.

The V gene is TRBV5-1, the J gene TRBJ2-2; TRBD2 might be the D (5 bases). This CDR3 contains 15 residues. Trimming left V 4 bases short and J 5 bases short, with 15 bases between. Germline V gene lookup returns CDR1 SGHRS and CDR2 YFSETQ. The CDR3 here is CASSRGSDGTGELFF. For the CDR3, the DNA is TGCGCCAGCAGCCGAGGGTCGGATGGGACCGGGGAGCTGTTTTTT.